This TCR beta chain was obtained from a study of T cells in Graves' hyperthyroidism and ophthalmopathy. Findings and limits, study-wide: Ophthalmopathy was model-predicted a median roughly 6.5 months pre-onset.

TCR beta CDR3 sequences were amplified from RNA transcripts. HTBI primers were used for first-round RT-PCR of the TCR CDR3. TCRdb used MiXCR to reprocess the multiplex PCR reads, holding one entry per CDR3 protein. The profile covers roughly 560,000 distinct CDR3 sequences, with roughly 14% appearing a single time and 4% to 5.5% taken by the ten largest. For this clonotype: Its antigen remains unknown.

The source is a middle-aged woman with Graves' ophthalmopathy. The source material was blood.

This CDR3 reads CASGASSNYEQYF. CDR3 bases: TGCGCCAGCGGGGCATCCAGTAACTACGAGCAGTACTTC. The chain combines TRBV5-1 with TRBJ2-7, with D possibly TRBD1 on 5 matching bases. The ends were cut back, 7 bases at V and 3 bases at J, with 14 bases in the middle. The CDR3 covers 13 residues. Germline V gene lookup returns CDR1 SGHRS and CDR2 YFSETQ.